Each of the 21 T cell receptor beta chains below was sequenced from the same sample in a study of identical twins. TCRdb reprocessed the 5' RACE reads with MiXCR, giving one entry per CDR3 protein. The sample holds approximately 690,000 distinct CDR3 sequences, 6.1% seen once. The sequenced material came from naive T cells sorted from blood. Source of these receptors: a man aged 18 to 35 in good health.

The table lists this clonotype with a few counts. The CDR3 nucleotides read TGTGCCAGCAGTTCCCATGACAGGGGCCCGAACACTGAAGCTTTCTTT. Its translation is CASSSHDRGPNTEAFF. V is TRBV27 and J is TRBJ1-1; TRBD1 agrees at 8 bases. This CDR3 region has 16 residues. Germline CDR1 MNHEY, CDR2 SMNVEV (reference sequence). V lost 4 bases and J lost 1; bases outside the gene matches: 8.

This clonotype was counted a few times. The rearrangement uses TRBV6-1 and TRBJ2-7, with 11 bases aligning to TRBD2. CDR1 MNHNS and CDR2 SASEGT come from the germline V gene. CDR3 length: 15 amino acids. The trim removed 6 bases at V and 1 base at J, leaving 5 bases unmatched. The CDR3 spells CASSPLAGESYEQYV. CDR3 coding DNA: TGTGCCAGCAGCCCACTAGCGGGAGAATCCTACGAGCAGTACGTC.

This clonotype has at least ten counts. The chain employs TRBV4-2 and TRBJ2-1; 13 nucleotides match TRBD2. This CDR3 comprises 14 residues. The junction had 7 bases not matched to a gene; V was cut back by 8 bases and J by 9 bases. Per germline, CDR1 LGHNA and CDR2 YNFKEQ. In nucleotides, the CDR3 is TGTGCCAGCGGACTGACTAGCGGGAGGTCTGAGCAGTTCTTC. As protein: CASGLTSGRSEQFF.

The V gene is TRBV5-5, the J gene TRBJ2-7; 10 bases match TRBD2. CDR1 is SGHKS and CDR2 is YYEKEE in the germline V gene (reference sequence). The V and J ends lost 0 bases and 3 bases, in that order; junction bases with no gene match: 3. This CDR3 is 15 amino acids long. The CDR3 spells CASSLDGTSVYEQYV. CDR3 DNA: TGTGCCAGCAGCTTGGACGGGACTAGCGTCTACGAGCAGTACGTC.

This clonotype was seen repeatedly, ten times or more. The chain has TRBV29-1 and TRBJ2-1, with D hard to call. Between the trimmed V and J ends, which lost 3 bases and 2 bases, there was a span of 11 bases. The CDR3 extends over 14 amino acids. From germline, CDR1 is SQVTM and CDR2 ANQGSEA. CDR3 region: CSVDPSSTYNEQFF. The CDR3 nucleotides read TGCAGCGTTGATCCCTCCAGTACCTACAATGAGCAGTTCTTC.

The chain has TRBV20-1 and TRBJ2-7; no firm D call. The CDR3 length is 15 residues. Germline V lookup: CDR1 DFQATT, CDR2 SNEGSKA (reference sequence). Trimming removed 0 bases at V and 3 bases at J, with 15 bases between. The CDR3 region has the DNA TGCAGTGCTAGAGATCGGGTACAGAAAGTCTACGAGCAGTACTTC. Amino acid sequence: CSARDRVQKVYEQYF.

This clonotype was seen repeatedly, ten times or more. The J gene is TRBJ2-3, the V gene TRBV12-3 or TRBV12-4; D is uncertain. Trimming shortened V by 1 base and J by 0 bases, and 8 bases separated the two germline ends. This CDR3 comprises 15 residues. The CDR3 DNA is TGTGCCAGCAGTTTAGATTTCCCCAGCACAGATACGCAGTATTTT. The encoded protein is CASSLDFPSTDTQYF.

The sample holds many counts of this clonotype. This CDR3 is CASSRLANSYEQYV. In DNA form, the CDR3 reads TGTGCCAGCAGCAGACTAGCGAACTCCTACGAGCAGTACGTC. The chain is built from TRBV6-1 and TRBJ2-7; 8 positions agree with TRBD2. Germline lookup yields CDR1 MNHNS and CDR2 SASEGT. CDR3 length equals 14 residues. V lost 6 bases and J lost 0; bases outside the gene matches: 4.

This clonotype has ten or more counts. This chain links TRBV11-1 with TRBJ2-6; D gene uncertain. Germline CDR1 reads SGHAT; CDR2 reads FQDESV (reference sequence). There are 16 residues in the CDR3. Deletions cut 4 bases from V and 2 bases from J, with 12 bases between. The CDR3 DNA is TGTGCCAGCAGCTCCTCTCGTAGTGCTGGGGCCAACGTCCTGACTTTC. This translates into CASSSSRSAGANVLTF.

The chain couples TRBV12-3 or TRBV12-4 to TRBJ1-3; D is possibly TRBD1 (6 bases). The CDR3 loop spans 19 amino acids. Trimming pared 5 bases from V and 4 bases from J, leaving 27 bases between. Written as DNA, the CDR3 is TGTGCCAGCAGTCGGAATTTACAGGGCTCGCTCCCTTGGGGAAACACCATATATTTT. Residues: CASSRNLQGSLPWGNTIYF.

This chain uses TRBV15 with TRBJ1-2, with TRBD1 as a possible D gene (5 bases). CDR1 is LNHNV and CDR2 is YYDKDF in the germline V gene (reference sequence). The CDR3 spans 15 residues. Deletions cut 1 base from V and 0 bases from J, with 9 bases between. The chain's CDR3 is CATSRGDGPNYGYTF. The DNA for the CDR3 is TGTGCCACCAGCAGAGGGGACGGACCTAACTATGGCTACACCTTC.

This clonotype was detected ten times or more. The chain carries TRBV12-3 or TRBV12-4 and TRBJ2-7; a weak D match, TRBD2 (5 bases). This CDR3 has 12 residues. V shed 6 bases and J shed 5 bases, with 11 bases lying between them. CDR3 coding DNA: TGTGCCAGCAGCCCCTGGGGAGACGAGCAGTACTTC. Its protein product is CASSPWGDEQYF.

This clonotype was seen more than once but under ten times. The chain uses TRBV27 and TRBJ2-1; 9 bases line up with TRBD2. Germline V CDR1 and CDR2: MNHEY, SMNVEV (reference sequence). This CDR3 is 13 amino acids long. V lost 0 bases and J lost 13; bases outside the gene matches: 4. The CDR3 nucleotides are TGTGCCAGCAGTTTATCCCTCCTAGCGGGACAGTTCTTC. Translation gives CASSLSLLAGQFF.

A few counts support this clonotype. CDR3 nucleotides: TGTGCCGGACGAATGGGGCCCCACACTGAAGCTTTCTTT. Protein: CAGRMGPHTEAFF. This chain joins TRBV6-2 or TRBV6-3 and TRBJ1-1; a possible D gene is TRBD1 (5 bases). Germline-derived CDR1 and CDR2 are MNHEY and SVGEGT. V lost 11 bases to trimming and J lost 3 bases, with 16 bases between them. The CDR3 length is 13 residues.

The table lists this clonotype with many counts. The rearrangement links TRBV7-2 to TRBJ2-1, with D uncertain. The V end lost 1 base, the J end lost 10 bases, and 11 bases lay between the germline ends. CDR3 length: 13 residues. The germline V gene has CDR1 SGHTA and CDR2 FQGNSA. CDR3 protein: CASSLGDATEQFF. The CDR3 nucleotides read TGTGCCAGCAGCTTAGGCGACGCGACGGAGCAGTTCTTC.

This clonotype was detected only a few times. J is TRBJ2-1 and V is TRBV7-9; the match to TRBD1 covers 7 bases. The CDR3 runs 15 residues. The germline gives CDR1 SEHNR, CDR2 FQNEAQ (reference sequence). V shed 7 bases and J 2 bases; nucleotides not matched to a gene: 8. CDR3 nucleotides: TGTGCCAGCATCACGAAGACAGGGACCTACAATGAGCAGTTCTTC. It translates to CASITKTGTYNEQFF.

This clonotype was picked up a small number of times. This sequence joins TRBV10-3 and TRBJ1-1, with D unresolved. The CDR3 sequence is 15 residues long. The germline CDR1 and CDR2 sequences are ENHRY and SYGVKD. V was clipped by 0 bases and J by 0 bases, with 8 bases between them. CDR3 nucleotides: TGTGCCATCAGTGAGTCAGGGAGCTTGAACACTGAAGCTTTCTTT. It is translated as CAISESGSLNTEAFF.

This clonotype appeared many times. This chain links TRBV28 with TRBJ2-3; D perhaps matches TRBD1 (5 bases). This CDR3 region has 13 residues. Germline assignment: CDR1 MDHEN and CDR2 SYDVKM. Trimming shortened V by 6 bases and J by 1 base, and 8 bases separated the two germline ends. CDR3 nucleotide sequence: TGTGCCAGCAGCAGGGTTGGCACAGATACGCAGTATTTT. This codes for CASSRVGTDTQYF.

This clonotype showed up just a few times. Written as DNA, the CDR3 is TGTGCCAGCTCATCGGTGGGGGCCGGAGATACGCAGTATTTT. Protein product: CASSSVGAGDTQYF. V is TRBV18 and J is TRBJ2-3, with D possibly being TRBD1 (6 bases). Germline V gene data show CDR1 as KGHSH and CDR2 as LQKENI. This CDR3 has 14 amino acids. Trimming removed 5 bases at V and 5 bases at J, with 14 bases between.

There are a few counts of this clonotype. V gene TRBV6-6 combines with J gene TRBJ1-1, with TRBD1 as a possible D gene (5 bases). The germline V gene has CDR1 MNHNY and CDR2 SVGAGI (reference sequence). Trimming pared 6 bases from V and 1 base from J, leaving 9 bases between. This CDR3 has 13 residues. The CDR3 nucleotides read TGTGCCAGCAGGGACACCGGGAACACTGAAGCTTTCTTT. Amino acid sequence: CASRDTGNTEAFF.

This clonotype appeared a few times. The CDR3 DNA reads as TGTGCCAGCATGGATGATAGCGGGGGGGGGTACAGGTACAATGAGCAGTTCTTC. The encoded protein is CASMDDSGGGYRYNEQFF. The chain joins TRBV2 to TRBJ2-1; 11 positions agree with TRBD2. The germline V gene encodes CDR1 SNHLY and CDR2 FYNNEI. The CDR3 length is 18 residues. Trimming removed 7 bases from V and 4 bases from J; junction bases left unmatched: 15.